The sequence of this T cell receptor (beta chain) was determined in a study of molecular identifiers for immune sequencing clone quantification. Previously published methods and listed TCR primers were used for the bulk TCR libraries. TCRdb re-analysed the PCR reads in MiXCR, keeping a single row per CDR3 protein. The profile shows over 600,000 distinct CDR3 sequences, 20% of them singletons. For this clonotype: A much larger clone lies a single base off, so this may be a read error.

V lost 3 bases to trimming and J lost 5 bases; unmatched junction nucleotides: 9. The CDR3 length is 14 residues. CDR1 and CDR2 from the germline V gene are DFQATT and SNEGSKA (reference sequence). The J gene is TRBJ2-7, the V gene TRBV20-1, with 8 positions matching TRBD2. The clonotype originates from a human donor in good health. Some libraries in this study had Jurkat cell RNA spiked in. Specimen: naive CD8+ T cells from blood, with Jurkat cell RNA spiked in. Subset denoted: FACS-sorted CD8+CD4-CCR7+CD45RA+ naive T cells. Here the CDR3 DNA reads TGCAGTGCTAGCTCAGCTAGCGGGCCCCACGAGCAGTACTTC. It is translated as CSASSASGPHEQYF.